Following are 31 T cell receptor beta chains from one sample sequenced in a study of early T cells in non-severe SARS-CoV-2 infection. TCRdb re-called the 5' RACE reads through MiXCR, storing one row per CDR3 protein. The sample yields some 62,000 distinct CDR3 sequences, approximately 10% seen once. Input material: whole blood. The receptors were gathered from an adult who was a healthcare worker with PCR-confirmed SARS-CoV-2 infection or an uninfected control (not recorded which).

This clonotype has just a few counts. The chain uses TRBV25-1 and TRBJ2-1; D unclear. Trimming took off 4 bases at V and 5 bases at J, with 3 bases between the two ends. Germline-derived CDR1 and CDR2 are MGHDK and SYGVNS. The CDR3 extends over 11 amino acids. CDR3 coding DNA: TGTGCCAGCAGTGCCCACAATGAGCAGTTCTTC. It codes for CASSAHNEQFF.

This chain uses TRBV2 with TRBJ2-7; 10 nucleotides line up with TRBD2. From germline, CDR1 is SNHLY and CDR2 FYNNEI. The CDR3 contains 18 residues. J gave up 1 base and V 3 bases, and 12 bases lay outside the gene matches. CDR3 loop: CASSDDPSGGKGSYEQYV. CDR3 coding DNA: TGTGCCAGCAGTGATGATCCTAGCGGGGGAAAAGGATCCTACGAGCAGTACGTC.

This clonotype has a handful of counts. V gene TRBV20-1 combines with J gene TRBJ1-2; a possible D gene is TRBD1 (5 bases). With 5 bases removed from V and 9 bases from J, the gap between germline ends came to 16 bases. The CDR3 has 12 amino acids. CDR1 and CDR2 from the germline V gene are DFQATT and SNEGSKA (reference sequence). The CDR3 is CSAEDQGLSYTF. The CDR3 region has the DNA TGCAGTGCTGAAGATCAGGGATTAAGCTACACCTTC.

In DNA form, the CDR3 reads TGTGCCAGTAGTATATTCAGCAGCCAAGAGACCCAGTACTTC. It specifies CASSIFSSQETQYF. The genes are TRBV19 and TRBJ2-5; no clear D gene. Trimming took 2 bases from V and 1 from J, leaving 8 bases between them. This CDR3 has 14 residues. CDR1 LNHDA and CDR2 SQIVND come from the germline V gene (reference sequence).

V usage is TRBV29-1 and J usage is TRBJ1-1; D not certain. V was trimmed by 7 bases and J by 1 base, leaving 7 bases between them. The CDR3 totals 11 residues. CDR1 and CDR2 (germline): SQVTM, ANQGSEA. CDR3 in DNA: TGCAGCGAAGGAAAGAACACTGAAGCTTTCTTT. Amino acids: CSEGKNTEAFF. Based on the CDR3 plus reference TRBV29-1 and TRBJ1-1, the full variable domain is SAVISQKPSRDICQRGTSLTIQCQVDSQVTMMFWYRQQPGQSLTLIATANQGSEATYESGFVIDKFPISRPNLTFSTLTVSNMSPEDSSIYLCSEGKNTEAFFGQGTRLTVV.

This clonotype occurred a few times. This chain connects TRBV6-2 or TRBV6-3 to TRBJ1-1, with D perhaps TRBD1 (6 bases). The CDR3 totals 14 residues. Deletions cut 2 bases from V and 5 bases from J, with 12 bases between. Germline-derived CDR1 and CDR2 are MNHEY and SVGEGT. This chain's CDR3 is CASSYGQWGTEAFF. For the CDR3, the DNA is TGTGCCAGCAGTTACGGACAGTGGGGTACTGAAGCTTTCTTT.

This clonotype was seen only a few times. The rearrangement uses TRBV5-5 and TRBJ1-2; D might be TRBD1 (6 bases). There are 14 residues in the CDR3. Germline-derived CDR1 and CDR2 are SGHKS and YYEKEE (reference sequence). The V gene lost 2 bases and the J gene lost 1 base, with 9 bases spanning the gap. The CDR3 sequence: CASSFQGNNYGYTF. The CDR3 DNA reads as TGTGCCAGCAGCTTCCAGGGGAATAACTATGGCTACACCTTC.

This clonotype was seen a few times. V and J are TRBV12-3 or TRBV12-4 and TRBJ1-5; D is ambiguous. The V end was cut by 5 bases, the J end by 7 bases, with 12 bases between. The CDR3 runs 13 residues. This CDR3 reads CASSPRSGQPQHF. The CDR3 DNA is TGTGCCAGCAGTCCCCGGTCCGGACAGCCCCAGCATTTT.

V usage is TRBV6-1 and J usage is TRBJ1-5; D is perhaps TRBD1 (5 bases). Germline V CDR1 and CDR2: MNHNS, SASEGT. V dropped 2 bases and J dropped 5 bases, with 13 bases sitting between them. This CDR3 contains 15 residues. CDR3: CASSELGPGDQPQHF. The DNA of the CDR3 is TGTGCCAGCAGTGAATTGGGACCCGGGGATCAGCCCCAGCATTTT.

This clonotype was seen a handful of times. The rearrangement uses TRBV12-3 or TRBV12-4 and TRBJ2-2; possible D gene TRBD2, 6 bases. This CDR3 is 15 amino acids long. Trimming took 5 bases from V and 7 from J, leaving 17 bases between them. The CDR3 loop reads CASSGGLRRRGELFF. The CDR3 DNA is TGTGCCAGCAGTGGGGGACTCCGTCGACGCGGGGAGCTGTTTTTT.

This chain connects TRBV4-2 to TRBJ1-5; TRBD1 might be the D (6 bases). Germline assignment: CDR1 LGHNA and CDR2 YNFKEQ. Deletions cut 1 base from V and 3 bases from J, with 13 bases between. The CDR3 is made up of 16 amino acids. CDR3 amino acids: CASSQVGGQDNQPQHF. The CDR3 DNA reads as TGTGCCAGCAGCCAAGTAGGGGGGCAAGACAATCAGCCCCAGCATTTT.

This clonotype was seen repeatedly, ten times or more. The chain combines TRBV5-1 with TRBJ1-3; 10 bases align to TRBD1. Germline lookup yields CDR1 SGHRS and CDR2 YFSETQ. The CDR3 runs 20 residues. V lost 0 bases, J lost 2 bases, and 14 bases stayed unmatched. In nucleotides, the CDR3 is TGCGCCAGCAGCTTGGGCGACCGCTTGACCGGGACAGGGGCTGGAAACACCATATATTTT. Its protein product is CASSLGDRLTGTGAGNTIYF.

In this sample, this clonotype turned up a few times. This rearrangement joins TRBV7-6 to TRBJ1-1; D is undetermined. Looked up from germline, CDR1 is SGHVS and CDR2 is FNYEAQ. Trimming removed 6 bases at V and 11 bases at J, with 16 bases between. The CDR3 length is 12 residues. The CDR3 loop reads CASRPTEGPAFF. The CDR3 nucleotides read TGTGCCAGCAGGCCTACGGAGGGTCCGGCTTTCTTT.

V and J are TRBV11-2 and TRBJ1-1, with TRBD1 matching over 9 bases. Germline V gene sequence: CDR1 SGHAT, CDR2 FQNNGV. This CDR3 is 17 amino acids long. V dropped 3 bases and J dropped 5; count of bases not matched to a gene: 13. CDR3 bases: TGTGCCAGCAGCTTCGATCCACAGGGGGCAGTGGGGACTGAAGCTTTCTTT. This codes for CASSFDPQGAVGTEAFF.

This clonotype was counted many times. V is TRBV6-1 and J is TRBJ2-3; TRBD1 might be the D (6 bases). This CDR3 is 14 amino acids long. Germline V gene data show CDR1 as MNHNS and CDR2 as SASEGT. V dropped 6 bases and J dropped 5 bases, with 15 bases sitting between them. The CDR3 nucleotides are TGTGCCAGCAGCATACAGGGACAAGTAGATACGCAGTATTTT. It encodes CASSIQGQVDTQYF.

This clonotype was observed a few times. The chain employs TRBV4-1 and TRBJ2-4, with TRBD1 identical over 7 bases. The junction had 14 bases not matched to a gene; V was cut back by 2 bases and J by 1 base. This CDR3 is 19 amino acids long. CDR1 is MGHRA and CDR2 is YSYEKL in the germline V gene. In DNA, the CDR3 is TGCGCCAGCAGCCAAATGACAGGGACCAGCCCGGCGGCCAAAAACATTCAGTACTTC. This codes for CASSQMTGTSPAAKNIQYF.

This clonotype has a count of ten or more. The rearrangement uses TRBV12-3 or TRBV12-4 and TRBJ2-3; no firm D call. This CDR3 has 12 amino acids. V lost 5 bases, J lost 5 bases, and 8 bases lay in between. CDR3 bases: TGTGCCAGCAGTCCGCTAGGAGATACGCAGTATTTT. This codes for CASSPLGDTQYF.

The chain employs TRBV7-8 and TRBJ2-5; D not resolved. Per the germline V gene, CDR1 is SGHVS and CDR2 is FQNEAQ. This CDR3 is 14 amino acids long. V lost 3 bases, J lost 2 bases, and 10 bases lay in between. The CDR3 region has the DNA TGTGCCAGCAGCTTCGGACGACCTCAAGAGACCCAGTACTTC. It codes for CASSFGRPQETQYF.

This clonotype appeared many times. The chain has TRBV3-1 and TRBJ2-5; D might be TRBD1 (5 bases). With 4 bases removed from V and 2 bases from J, the gap between germline ends came to 11 bases. The germline V gene encodes CDR1 LGHDT and CDR2 YNNKEL (reference sequence). The CDR3 has 14 amino acids. CDR3 amino acids: CASSPDSTQETQYF. CDR3 coding DNA: TGTGCCAGCAGCCCCGACAGTACTCAAGAGACCCAGTACTTC.

The chain recombines TRBV14 with TRBJ2-1; TRBD2 agrees at 10 bases. V dropped 5 bases and J dropped 4; count of bases not matched to a gene: 11. Germline loops: CDR1 SGHDN, CDR2 FVKESK. The CDR3 loop spans 17 amino acids. The DNA for the CDR3 is TGTGCCAGCAGCTCTCCCCCCCTAGCGGGGGTTTACAATGAGCAGTTCTTC. Protein product: CASSSPPLAGVYNEQFF.

The chain uses TRBV5-4 and TRBJ2-1, with 7 bases fitting TRBD1. Unmatched junction bases numbered 18, after V lost 4 bases and J lost 5 bases. The CDR3 is made up of 18 amino acids. In germline, CDR1 is SGHNT, CDR2 YYREEE (reference sequence). The DNA for the CDR3 is TGTGCCAGCAGCAAAGACAGGGTCGAAGGGAGTCTTCACAATGAGCAGTTCTTC. This encodes CASSKDRVEGSLHNEQFF.

Only a few counts were recorded for this clonotype. The chain carries TRBV6-2 or TRBV6-3 and TRBJ2-3; maybe TRBD2 (5 bases). This CDR3 is 14 amino acids long. Germline V gene sequence: CDR1 MNHEY, CDR2 SVGEGT. V gave up 10 bases and J gave up 4 bases, with 18 bases separating them. CDR3 sequence: CATLEAPRADTQYF. The CDR3 DNA follows: TGTGCCACTCTGGAGGCCCCAAGGGCAGATACGCAGTATTTT.

This clonotype was picked up many times. The chain has TRBV6-2 or TRBV6-3 and TRBJ2-7; possibly TRBD1 for D (6 bases). This CDR3 region has 12 residues. CDR1 MNHEY and CDR2 SVGEGT come from the germline V gene. V gave up 6 bases and J gave up 7 bases, with 13 bases separating them. In nucleotides, the CDR3 is TGTGCCAGCAGAGAAACAGGGCGGGAGCAGTACGTC. This encodes CASRETGREQYV.

The V gene is TRBV12-3 or TRBV12-4, the J gene TRBJ1-1; TRBD1 might be the D (6 bases). Trimming left V 5 bases short and J 1 base short, with 8 bases between. The CDR3 loop spans 13 amino acids. CDR3 protein: CASSTGPNTEAFF. Written as DNA, the CDR3 is TGTGCCAGCAGTACAGGGCCGAACACTGAAGCTTTCTTT.

This clonotype was seen more than once but under ten times. The chain is built from TRBV9 and TRBJ2-3; the D is unclear. Germline CDR1 reads SGDLS; CDR2 reads YYNGEE. V lost 3 bases and J lost 2, with 1 base in between. The CDR3 runs 11 residues. The CDR3 sequence: CASSDTDTQYF. The CDR3 bases are TGTGCCAGCAGCGACACAGATACGCAGTATTTT.

J is TRBJ2-2 and V is TRBV19, with D tentatively TRBD1 (5 bases). The CDR3 is 14 residues long. Germline CDR1 and CDR2: LNHDA and SQIVND (reference sequence). Trimming took 8 bases from V and 1 from J, leaving 11 bases between them. The CDR3 coding sequence is TGTGCCAGTCAATCCGGACAGAACACCGGGGAGCTGTTTTTT. This codes for CASQSGQNTGELFF.

This chain connects TRBV3-1 to TRBJ2-5; possible D gene TRBD2, 6 bases. V gave up 2 bases and J gave up 1 base, with 11 bases separating them. The germline V gene has CDR1 LGHDT and CDR2 YNNKEL (reference sequence). This CDR3 comprises 15 residues. In nucleotides, the CDR3 is TGTGCCAGCAGCCAACGACGCGGGGTCCAAGAGACCCAGTACTTC. This translates into CASSQRRGVQETQYF.

The chain joins TRBV9 to TRBJ1-2, with a tentative D call TRBD1 (5 bases). This CDR3 has 16 amino acids. The germline gives CDR1 SGDLS, CDR2 YYNGEE. With 4 bases removed from V and 4 bases from J, the gap between germline ends came to 20 bases. As DNA, the CDR3 is TGTGCCAGCAGCATGCGAGCCGGGACGGCAGGCTATGGCTACACCTTC. Its translation is CASSMRAGTAGYGYTF.

Ten or more counts support this clonotype. The rearrangement uses TRBV2 and TRBJ2-1; 10 positions agree with TRBD1. The J segment lost 9 bases and the V segment lost 4 bases, leaving 6 bases of the junction unmatched. The length of the CDR3 is 14 residues. Germline V CDR1 and CDR2: SNHLY, FYNNEI. In DNA, the CDR3 is TGTGCCAGCAGTGGGGACAGGGGCGTCGCTGAGCAGTTCTTC. This codes for CASSGDRGVAEQFF. Drawing the rest from reference TRBV2 and TRBJ2-1, the complete variable domain is EPEVTQTPSHQVTQMGQEVILRCVPISNHLYFYWYRQILGQKVEFLVSFYNNEISEKSEIFDDQFSVERPDGSNFTLKIRSTKLEDSAMYFCASSGDRGVAEQFFGPGTRLTVL.

This clonotype was seen a handful of times. The chain joins TRBV7-9 to TRBJ2-7; 10 bases map to TRBD2. Germline V gene data show CDR1 as SEHNR and CDR2 as FQNEAQ (reference sequence). The CDR3 sequence is 15 residues long. The V gene end was trimmed by 8 bases and the J gene end by 1 base; junction bases not matched to a gene: 8. CDR3 sequence reads: CASAPSGGDSYEQYV. The CDR3 DNA is TGTGCCAGCGCACCGAGCGGGGGGGATTCCTACGAGCAGTACGTC.

The genes are TRBV10-2 and TRBJ2-5; 7 nucleotides line up with TRBD1. Germline CDR1 is WSHSY and CDR2 is SAAADI. This CDR3 is built from 15 residues. After removal of 6 bases from V and 2 bases from J, the junction contained 9 bases not matched to a gene. The CDR3 bases are TGCGCCAGCAGGAGAGACAGGGTAGGGCAAGAGACCCAGTACTTC. Its protein product is CASRRDRVGQETQYF.